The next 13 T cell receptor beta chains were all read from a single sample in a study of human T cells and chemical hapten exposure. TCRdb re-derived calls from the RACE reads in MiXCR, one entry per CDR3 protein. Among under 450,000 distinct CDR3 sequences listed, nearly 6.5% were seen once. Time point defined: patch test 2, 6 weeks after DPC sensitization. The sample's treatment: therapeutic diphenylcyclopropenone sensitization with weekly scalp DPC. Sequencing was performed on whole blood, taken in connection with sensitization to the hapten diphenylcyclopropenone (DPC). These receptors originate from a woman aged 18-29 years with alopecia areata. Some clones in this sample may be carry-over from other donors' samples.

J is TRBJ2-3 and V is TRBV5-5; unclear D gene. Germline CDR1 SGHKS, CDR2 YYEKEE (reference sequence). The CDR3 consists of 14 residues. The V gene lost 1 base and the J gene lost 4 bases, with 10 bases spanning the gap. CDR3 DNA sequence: TGTGCCAGCAGCTTGATCGAAGAATCAGATACGCAGTATTTT. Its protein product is CASSLIEESDTQYF.

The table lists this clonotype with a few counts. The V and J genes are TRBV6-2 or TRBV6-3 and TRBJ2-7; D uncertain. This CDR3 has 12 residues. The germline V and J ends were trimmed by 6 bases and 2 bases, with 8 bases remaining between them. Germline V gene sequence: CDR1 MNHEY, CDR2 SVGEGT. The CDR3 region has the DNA TGTGCCAGCAGGGGCATCACCTACGAGCAGTACTTC. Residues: CASRGITYEQYF.

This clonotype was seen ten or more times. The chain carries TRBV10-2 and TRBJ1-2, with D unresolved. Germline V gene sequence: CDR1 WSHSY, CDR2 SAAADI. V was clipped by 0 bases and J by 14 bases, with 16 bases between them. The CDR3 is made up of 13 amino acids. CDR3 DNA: TGCGCCAGCAGTGAGTCTCTTATTATCGGGAAAACCTTC. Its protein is CASSESLIIGKTF.

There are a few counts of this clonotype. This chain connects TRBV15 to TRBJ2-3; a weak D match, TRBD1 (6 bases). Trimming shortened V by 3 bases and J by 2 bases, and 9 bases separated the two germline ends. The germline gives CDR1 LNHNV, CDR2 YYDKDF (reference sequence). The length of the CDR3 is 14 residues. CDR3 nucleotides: TGTGCCACCAGCAGGGGGGCGACCACAGATACGCAGTATTTT. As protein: CATSRGATTDTQYF.

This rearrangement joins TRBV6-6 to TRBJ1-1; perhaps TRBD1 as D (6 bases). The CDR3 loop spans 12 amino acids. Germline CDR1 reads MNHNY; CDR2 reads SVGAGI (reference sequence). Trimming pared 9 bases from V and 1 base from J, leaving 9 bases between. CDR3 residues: CASLQGNTEAFF. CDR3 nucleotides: TGTGCCAGTTTACAGGGGAACACTGAAGCTTTCTTT.

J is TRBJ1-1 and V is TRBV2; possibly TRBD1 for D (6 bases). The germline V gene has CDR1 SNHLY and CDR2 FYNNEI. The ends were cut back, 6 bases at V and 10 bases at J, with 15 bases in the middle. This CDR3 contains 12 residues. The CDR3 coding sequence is TGTGCCAGCAGCCAAGGGGGTCTGTCAGCTTTCTTT. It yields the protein CASSQGGLSAFF.

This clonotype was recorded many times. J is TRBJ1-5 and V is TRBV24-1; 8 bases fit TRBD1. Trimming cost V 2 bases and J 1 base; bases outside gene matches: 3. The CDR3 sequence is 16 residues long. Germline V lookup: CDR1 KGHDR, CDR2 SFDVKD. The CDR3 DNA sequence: TGTGCCACCAGTGATTCCCGACAGGGGAGCAATCAGCCCCAGCATTTT. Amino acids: CATSDSRQGSNQPQHF.

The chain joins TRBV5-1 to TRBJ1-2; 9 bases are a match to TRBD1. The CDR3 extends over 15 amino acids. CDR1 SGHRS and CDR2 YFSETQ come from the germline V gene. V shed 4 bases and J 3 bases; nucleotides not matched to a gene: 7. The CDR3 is CASSLEDRGDYGYTF. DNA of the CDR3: TGCGCCAGCAGCCTAGAGGACAGGGGTGACTATGGCTACACCTTC.

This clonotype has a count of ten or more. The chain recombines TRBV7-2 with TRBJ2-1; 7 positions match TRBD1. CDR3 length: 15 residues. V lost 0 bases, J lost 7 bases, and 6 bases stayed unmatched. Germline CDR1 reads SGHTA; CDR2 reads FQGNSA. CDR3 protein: CASSLAKGQFNEQFF. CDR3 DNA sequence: TGTGCCAGCAGCTTAGCGAAGGGACAGTTTAATGAGCAGTTCTTC.

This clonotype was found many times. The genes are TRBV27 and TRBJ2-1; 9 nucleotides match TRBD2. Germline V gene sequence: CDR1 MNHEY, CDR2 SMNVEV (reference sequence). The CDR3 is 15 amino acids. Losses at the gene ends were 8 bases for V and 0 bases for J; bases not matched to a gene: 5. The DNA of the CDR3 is TGTGCCAGCTGTCTAGCGGGACTCTCCTACAATGAGCAGTTCTTC. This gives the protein CASCLAGLSYNEQFF.

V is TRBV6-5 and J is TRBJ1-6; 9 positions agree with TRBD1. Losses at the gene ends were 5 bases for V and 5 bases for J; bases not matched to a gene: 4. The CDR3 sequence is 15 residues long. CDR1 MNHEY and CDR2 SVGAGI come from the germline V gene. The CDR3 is CASSPGQGHNSPLHF. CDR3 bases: TGTGCCAGCAGTCCAGGACAGGGGCATAATTCACCCCTCCACTTT.

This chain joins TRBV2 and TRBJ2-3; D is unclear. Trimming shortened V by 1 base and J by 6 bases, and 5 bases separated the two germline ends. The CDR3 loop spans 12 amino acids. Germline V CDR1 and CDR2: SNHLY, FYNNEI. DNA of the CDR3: TGTGCCAGCAGTGAAGAAAAGGATACGCAGTATTTT. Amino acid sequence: CASSEEKDTQYF.

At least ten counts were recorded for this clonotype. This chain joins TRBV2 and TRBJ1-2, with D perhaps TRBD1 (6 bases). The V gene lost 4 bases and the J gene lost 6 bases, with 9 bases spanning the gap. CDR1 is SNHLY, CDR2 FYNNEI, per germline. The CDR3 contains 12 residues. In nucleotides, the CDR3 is TGTGCCAGCAGTGGGGGGGCGAATGGCTACACCTTC. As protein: CASSGGANGYTF.